This TCR beta chain was identified in a study of blood T cell repertoires in COVID-19. Unmatched junction bases numbered 8, after V lost 5 bases and J lost 5 bases. The germline V gene encodes CDR1 SEHNR and CDR2 FQNEAQ (reference sequence). The CDR3 runs 15 residues. The assay was immunoSEQ multiplex PCR, and TCRdb's table has in-frame clones only and misses some. The sample has fewer than 150,000 clones, around nine tenths seen once. The TCR comes from a woman aged 40 to 50 with acute or convalescent COVID-19. Sequenced sample: peripheral blood. The rearrangement joins TRBV7-9 to TRBJ2-5; 10 bases match TRBD2. The CDR3 is CASSRLSSGSETQYF. The CDR3 DNA reads TGTGCCAGCAGCCGGCTATCTAGCGGGAGCGAGACCCAGTACTTC.